This T cell receptor beta chain appears in the sequencing data of a study of T cells in Graves' hyperthyroidism and ophthalmopathy. TCR beta CDR3 regions were amplified from RNA transcripts. The HTBI set primed first-round TCR CDR3 RT-PCR. TCRdb itself ran the multiplex PCR reads through MiXCR, one entry per CDR3 protein. Of under 550,000 distinct CDR3 sequences detected, 20% appear once; the ten largest clones hold 47%. Many counts were recorded for this clonotype. Uncontrolled infection, other autoimmune disease, pregnancy and lactation each barred patients from inclusion. On the basis of clinical symptoms, serum thyroxine and TRAb, thyroid ultrasound and orbital computed tomography, diagnoses were made. A roughly 10 ml volume of fresh peripheral blood provided the PBMCs. The source of this sequence is a man aged 35-49 years with Graves' ophthalmopathy. Sequences were obtained from blood.

DNA for the CDR3: TGTGCCAGCCGAGCGGGAGCCAATGAGCAGTTCTTC. Its translation: CASRAGANEQFF. The rearrangement joins TRBV9 to TRBJ2-1, with TRBD2 identical over 8 bases. In germline, CDR1 is SGDLS, CDR2 YYNGEE. With V trimmed by 7 bases and J by 6 bases, 3 bases remained unmatched. The CDR3 is made up of 12 amino acids.